This T cell receptor (beta chain) was found in a study of blood T cell repertoires in COVID-19. Study as a whole: The United States, Italy and Spain were the sources of the acute and convalescent COVID-19 samples. In each case, the material was cDNA or gDNA derived from T cells, B-cell-depleted T cells, or PBMCs.

Germline CDR1 is GTSNPN and CDR2 is SVGIG (reference sequence). The V and J ends lost 0 bases and 13 bases, in that order; junction bases with no gene match: 5. This CDR3 has 11 residues. The data were produced by immunoSEQ multiplex PCR, yet TCRdb's version contains in-frame clones alone and is incomplete. The table includes 300,000 to 400,000 clones, more than 75% detected once. Clinical history as reported by participants underpinned cohort assignment. Recovery meant two consecutive negative NP/OP PCR tests, professional clearance, or resolved symptoms. The sequencing input was PBMCs or T cells enriched from blood (not recorded which). The receptor was isolated from a man aged 55 to 70 who had recovered from COVID-19. This chain links TRBV30 with TRBJ2-5, with TRBD1 matching 7 bases. The DNA of the CDR3 is TGTGCCTGGAGTGTAACCGGACAGGTGTACTTC. This gives the protein CAWSVTGQVYF.